The 29 T cell receptor beta chains below were found in one sample sequenced in a study of cytomegalovirus exposure and HLA in healthy donors. It was with 60 Vbeta and 13 Jbeta primers that the PCR ran. The protocol was immunoSEQ multiplex PCR, while the TCRdb copy is restricted to in-frame clones and leaves out a portion. The repertoire includes around 49,000 clones, around three quarters of them detected once, and around 8% sits in the top ten. Sequencing was done on a sample of PBMCs. These receptors originate from a man aged 25-40 years in good health and CMV-seropositive.

The chain uses TRBV6-4 and TRBJ2-2; the D is unclear. Germline V gene lookup returns CDR1 MRHNA and CDR2 SNTAGT. Trimming took off 2 bases at V and 6 bases at J, with 16 bases between the two ends. CDR3 length: 16 amino acids. The CDR3 nucleotides read TGTGCCAGCAGTGACATGGCCTCCCCGGGTCCCGGGGAGCTGTTTTTT. Its protein product is CASSDMASPGPGELFF.

The chain links TRBV7-9 to TRBJ1-2, with no clear D. With 0 bases removed from V and 4 bases from J, the gap between germline ends came to 12 bases. Per germline, CDR1 SEHNR and CDR2 FQNEAQ (reference sequence). The CDR3 length is 15 residues. CDR3: CASSLAAGNSYGYTF. CDR3 coding DNA: TGTGCCAGCAGCTTAGCCGCAGGAAATAGCTATGGCTACACCTTC.

V usage is TRBV27 and J usage is TRBJ1-1; no firm D call. V dropped 2 bases and J dropped 1 base, with 11 bases sitting between them. This CDR3 spans 15 amino acids. The germline CDR1 and CDR2 sequences are MNHEY and SMNVEV (reference sequence). The CDR3 coding sequence is TGTGCCAGCAGTTTAGACGGGCGGGGGAACACTGAAGCTTTCTTT. It is translated as CASSLDGRGNTEAFF.

A note on this clone: The same CDR3 also results from other DNA sequences found in this sample. The V call is TRBV29-1, the J call TRBJ2-7; 11 bases line up with TRBD1. The CDR3 runs to 12 residues. Germline CDR1 and CDR2: SQVTM and ANQGSEA. V lost 4 bases to trimming and J lost 6 bases; unmatched junction nucleotides: 2. The CDR3 region is CSVGGQGGEQYF. The CDR3 DNA reads TGCAGCGTTGGGGGACAGGGGGGCGAGCAGTACTTC.

This sequence joins TRBV7-9 and TRBJ2-7; TRBD2 aligns across 11 bases. The CDR3 runs 15 residues. Germline trimming cut 9 bases from V and 5 bases from J; bases unmatched to any gene: 12. Germline CDR1 reads SEHNR; CDR2 reads FQNEAQ (reference sequence). CDR3: CASGAASGGSHEQYF. The CDR3 coding sequence is TGTGCCAGTGGGGCGGCTAGCGGGGGGTCCCACGAGCAGTACTTC.

CDR3: CASRTVDRDGYTF. The DNA of the CDR3 is TGTGCCAGCCGGACGGTGGACAGGGATGGCTACACCTTC. The chain employs TRBV7-9 and TRBJ1-2; TRBD1 aligns across 8 bases. After removal of 8 bases from V and 6 bases from J, the junction contained 8 bases not matched to a gene. Germline values: CDR1 SEHNR, CDR2 FQNEAQ (reference sequence). The CDR3 is made up of 13 amino acids.

This chain joins TRBV15 and TRBJ1-3; D ambiguous. The CDR3 totals 17 residues. Trimming stripped 0 bases from V and 0 bases from J, with 12 bases between. CDR1 and CDR2 from the germline V gene are LNHNV and YYDKDF (reference sequence). CDR3 DNA: TGTGCCACCAGCAGAGATGATCGAGGGCCCTCTGGAAACACCATATATTTT. This codes for CATSRDDRGPSGNTIYF.

The rearrangement joins TRBV27 to TRBJ1-1; weak D call: TRBD1 (5 bases). The CDR3 loop spans 14 amino acids. Germline V lookup: CDR1 MNHEY, CDR2 SMNVEV (reference sequence). The ends were cut back, 2 bases at V and 5 bases at J, with 12 bases in the middle. As DNA, the CDR3 is TGTGCCAGCAGTTTACAGGGCCGGGGGACTGAAGCTTTCTTT. It specifies CASSLQGRGTEAFF.

The chain recombines TRBV9 with TRBJ1-2; D is uncertain. CDR1 and CDR2 from the germline V gene are SGDLS and YYNGEE. This CDR3 region has 13 residues. The V end was cut by 0 bases, the J end by 1 base, with 4 bases between. The CDR3: CASSVDSNYGYTF. Written as DNA, the CDR3 is TGTGCCAGCAGCGTAGACAGTAACTATGGCTACACCTTC.

In its sample, this clone was seen a few times. This sequence joins TRBV7-9 and TRBJ2-7; 7 bases are shared with TRBD1. Trimming at V came to 3 bases and at J to 2 bases, leaving 7 bases not matched to a gene. CDR3 length: 15 amino acids. Germline values: CDR1 SEHNR, CDR2 FQNEAQ (reference sequence). The CDR3 region has the DNA TGTGCCAGCAGCTTCTTACAGGGGTACACCTACGAGCAGTACTTC. Translating gives CASSFLQGYTYEQYF.

The chain links TRBV27 to TRBJ1-1, with D possibly matching TRBD1 (6 bases). Trimming shortened V by 6 bases and J by 0 bases, and 17 bases separated the two germline ends. Germline V CDR1 and CDR2: MNHEY, SMNVEV (reference sequence). This CDR3 region has 16 residues. The CDR3 nucleotides read TGTGCCAGCAGGTATGGAACCGGGACACTGAACACTGAAGCTTTCTTT. Residues: CASRYGTGTLNTEAFF.

This chain joins TRBV2 and TRBJ1-2; no firm D call. The CDR3 spans 13 residues. Trimming took 1 base from V and 2 from J, leaving 5 bases between them. Germline V gene lookup returns CDR1 SNHLY and CDR2 FYNNEI. CDR3: CASSEGQNYGYTF. For the CDR3, the DNA is TGTGCCAGCAGTGAAGGGCAGAACTATGGCTACACCTTC.

This clone came up once. The chain couples TRBV4-2 to TRBJ1-1, with D possibly matching TRBD1 (5 bases). From germline, CDR1 is LGHNA and CDR2 YNFKEQ. This CDR3 has 16 residues. The V end lost 5 bases, the J end lost 5 bases, and 21 bases lay between the germline ends. In DNA, the CDR3 is TGTGCCAGCAGCAACGGGGGGGGGACGCATCGAACTGAAGCTTTCTTT. It is translated as CASSNGGGTHRTEAFF.

This rearrangement joins TRBV11-2 to TRBJ2-1, with 8 bases lining up with TRBD2. CDR3 length: 16 residues. The germline gives CDR1 SGHAT, CDR2 FQNNGV. The V and J ends lost 0 bases and 4 bases, in that order; junction bases with no gene match: 5. DNA for the CDR3: TGTGCCAGCAGCTTAGAAGGGCGGGGGGCTTACAATGAGCAGTTCTTC. The encoded protein is CASSLEGRGAYNEQFF.

The V and J genes are TRBV7-2 and TRBJ2-7, with 8 bases matching TRBD1. With V trimmed by 4 bases and J by 2 bases, 4 bases remained unmatched. The length of the CDR3 is 14 residues. Germline V gives CDR1 SGHTA, CDR2 FQGNSA. The CDR3 DNA reads TGTGCCAGCAGCTGGGGACAGGTTGCCTACGAGCAGTACTTC. Amino acids: CASSWGQVAYEQYF.

V usage is TRBV25-1 and J usage is TRBJ2-3; D not resolved. This CDR3 contains 14 residues. V was shortened by 2 bases and J by 2 bases, with 8 bases between the two germline ends. Germline V gives CDR1 MGHDK, CDR2 SYGVNS. Here the CDR3 reads CASSEPGLTDTQYF. In nucleotides, the CDR3 is TGTGCCAGCAGTGAACCTGGGCTCACAGATACGCAGTATTTT.

Of note for this clone: Mismatch with germline at one junction end may stem from a read error. The chain uses TRBV11-2 and TRBJ1-2; 10 nucleotides line up with TRBD1. The CDR3 totals 11 residues. Germline V gene sequence: CDR1 SGHAT, CDR2 FQNNGV. In DNA, the CDR3 is TGTGCCAGCAGCACGGGACAGGGGCTTCTCTTC. Its protein product is CASSTGQGLLF.

The J gene is TRBJ2-5, the V gene TRBV7-3; D remains unclear. The CDR3 totals 15 residues. The V end lost 1 base, the J end lost 1 base, and 10 bases lay between the germline ends. Germline V gene sequence: CDR1 SGHTA, CDR2 FQGTGA. The CDR3 nucleotides read TGTGCCAGCAGCTTAAGTAGTGTGCCCCAAGAGACCCAGTACTTC. Its translation: CASSLSSVPQETQYF.

The CDR3 spells CASSSSRNSYEQYF. In DNA form, the CDR3 reads TGTGCCAGCAGTTCCTCTAGGAACTCCTACGAGCAGTACTTC. The rearrangement uses TRBV27 and TRBJ2-7; no firm D call. V was cut by 4 bases and J by 0 bases, with 10 bases left in between. The CDR3 is 14 residues long. Germline CDR1 MNHEY, CDR2 SMNVEV (reference sequence).

This clone was seen a handful of times. J is TRBJ1-5 and V is TRBV4-2; D call uncertain. This CDR3 has 15 residues. CDR1 and CDR2 from the germline V gene are LGHNA and YNFKEQ. V was trimmed by 4 bases and J by 2 bases, leaving 12 bases between them. CDR3 DNA sequence: TGTGCCAGCAGCCGAAGTGCGGTGGGCAATCAGCCCCAGCATTTT. Translating gives CASSRSAVGNQPQHF.

The rearrangement uses TRBV7-8 and TRBJ2-3, with D tentatively TRBD2 (5 bases). This CDR3 is 15 amino acids long. The germline V gene encodes CDR1 SGHVS and CDR2 FQNEAQ. The V gene lost 4 bases and the J gene lost 2 bases, with 13 bases spanning the gap. CDR3 loop: CASSSAWELTDTQYF. The CDR3 DNA follows: TGTGCCAGCAGCTCGGCATGGGAGCTCACAGATACGCAGTATTTT.

This clone was counted a single time. The V and J genes are TRBV2 and TRBJ1-2; no firm D call. V gave up 3 bases and J gave up 5 bases, with 7 bases separating them. Germline V gene sequence: CDR1 SNHLY, CDR2 FYNNEI. CDR3 length: 12 amino acids. The CDR3 reads CASSEGGYGYTF. CDR3 sequence (DNA): TGTGCCAGCAGTGAGGGAGGTTATGGCTACACCTTC.

The rearrangement joins TRBV7-5 to TRBJ2-1; the table's D call, TRBD2, was not checked against the DNA. TRBV7-5 is a pseudogene locus. This CDR3 region has 12 residues. CDR3 amino acids: CASSLSGTEQFF. The CDR3 nucleotides are TGTGCCAGCAGTTTAAGCGGCACCGAGCAGTTCTTC.

The chain has TRBV28 and TRBJ2-7; 11 nucleotides line up with TRBD2. Losses at the gene ends were 6 bases for V and 5 bases for J; bases not matched to a gene: 9. Germline V gene lookup returns CDR1 MDHEN and CDR2 SYDVKM. The CDR3 runs 15 residues. CDR3 DNA sequence: TGTGCCAGCAGCGCTAGCGGGGGGCCTATAAACGAGCAGTACTTC. Protein sequence: CASSASGGPINEQYF.

The chain recombines TRBV28 with TRBJ1-2, with a weak D call TRBD1 (5 bases). The CDR3 consists of 12 residues. Trimming pared 5 bases from V and 8 bases from J, leaving 12 bases between. CDR1 and CDR2 (germline): MDHEN, SYDVKM. DNA of the CDR3: TGTGCCAGCAGTGCAAACAGGATAGGCTACACCTTC. This translates into CASSANRIGYTF.

This clone was seen more than once but under ten times. This chain uses TRBV28 with TRBJ1-4; possible D gene TRBD1, 5 bases. CDR1 and CDR2 (germline): MDHEN, SYDVKM. V lost 7 bases and J 2 bases, leaving 14 bases between the germline ends. The CDR3 covers 15 residues. The CDR3 loop reads CASKLAGPTNEKLFF. Written as DNA, the CDR3 is TGTGCCAGCAAACTAGCAGGGCCCACTAATGAAAAACTGTTTTTT.

This chain links TRBV21-1 with TRBJ2-1; TRBD1 reflects the table's D call only, with no check against the DNA. TRBV21-1 counts as a pseudogene. This CDR3 spans 13 amino acids. The CDR3: CASSTFVDRVSLF. The CDR3 nucleotides read TGTGCCAGCAGCACGTTTGTGGACAGGGTGAGCCTCTTC.

This chain connects TRBV6-1 to TRBJ1-6, with 8 bases fitting TRBD1. This CDR3 is built from 14 residues. Looked up from germline, CDR1 is MNHNS and CDR2 is SASEGT. The V segment lost 5 bases and the J segment 10 bases; nucleotides outside the gene matches: 7. CDR3 sequence reads: CASSRGTGESPLHF. Here the CDR3 DNA reads TGTGCCAGCAGTCGCGGGACAGGTGAATCACCCCTCCACTTT.

The rearrangement links TRBV7-9 to TRBJ1-2; TRBD1 might be the D (5 bases). With 5 bases removed from V and 0 bases from J, the gap between germline ends came to 13 bases. In germline, CDR1 is SEHNR, CDR2 FQNEAQ (reference sequence). This CDR3 has 15 amino acids. The CDR3 loop reads CASSKTGAANYGYTF. In DNA, the CDR3 is TGTGCCAGCAGCAAAACAGGAGCCGCTAACTATGGCTACACCTTC.